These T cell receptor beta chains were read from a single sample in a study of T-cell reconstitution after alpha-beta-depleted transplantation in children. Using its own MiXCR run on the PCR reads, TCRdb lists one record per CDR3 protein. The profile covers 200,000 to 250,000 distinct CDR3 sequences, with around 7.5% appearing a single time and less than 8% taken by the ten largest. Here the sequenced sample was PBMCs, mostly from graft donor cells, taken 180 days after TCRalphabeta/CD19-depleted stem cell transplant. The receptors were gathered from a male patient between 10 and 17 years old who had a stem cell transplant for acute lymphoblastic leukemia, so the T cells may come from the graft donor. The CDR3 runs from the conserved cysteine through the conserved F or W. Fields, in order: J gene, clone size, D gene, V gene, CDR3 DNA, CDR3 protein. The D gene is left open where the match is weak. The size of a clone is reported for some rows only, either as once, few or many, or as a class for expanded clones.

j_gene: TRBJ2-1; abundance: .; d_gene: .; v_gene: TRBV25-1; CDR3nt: TGTGCCAGCAGGGACAGTATCGTCGCCTACAATGAGCAGTTCTTC; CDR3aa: CASRDSIVAYNEQFF
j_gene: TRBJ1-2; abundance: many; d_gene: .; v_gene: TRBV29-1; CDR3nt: TGCAGCGTTGAAGCCCGGACCAGGGAAAGCTATGGCTACACCTTC; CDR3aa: CSVEARTRESYGYTF
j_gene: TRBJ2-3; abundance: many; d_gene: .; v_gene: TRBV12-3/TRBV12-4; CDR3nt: TGTGCCAGCAGTTTAATCCCGGCGGTAAGCACAGATACGCAGTATTTT; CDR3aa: CASSLIPAVSTDTQYF
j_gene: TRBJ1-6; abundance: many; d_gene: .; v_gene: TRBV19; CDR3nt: TGTGCCAGTCGAAGGGTCCCGGATAATTCACCCCTCCACTTT; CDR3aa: CASRRVPDNSPLHF
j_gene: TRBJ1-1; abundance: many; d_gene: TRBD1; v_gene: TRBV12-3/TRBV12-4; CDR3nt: TGTGCCAGCAGTCCTACAGGGGCTGAAGCTTTCTTT; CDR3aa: CASSPTGAEAFF
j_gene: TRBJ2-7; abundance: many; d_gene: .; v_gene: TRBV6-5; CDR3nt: TGTGCCAGCAGTTACTCCCAGCTATACTCAGGAGAGCAGTACTTC; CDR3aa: CASSYSQLYSGEQYF
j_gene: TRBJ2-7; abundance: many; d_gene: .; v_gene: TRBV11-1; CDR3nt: TGTGCCAGCAGCGCGACCGGGACAACCTACGAGCAGTACTTC; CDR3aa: CASSATGTTYEQYF
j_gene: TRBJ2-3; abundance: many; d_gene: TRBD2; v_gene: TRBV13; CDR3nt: TGTGCCTTCCAACGGGAGGGCACAGATACGCAGTATTTT; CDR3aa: CAFQREGTDTQYF
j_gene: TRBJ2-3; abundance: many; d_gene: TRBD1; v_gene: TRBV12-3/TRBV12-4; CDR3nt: TGTGCCAGCAGTCTCGACAGGGGGGGCACAGATACGCAGTATTTT; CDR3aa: CASSLDRGGTDTQYF
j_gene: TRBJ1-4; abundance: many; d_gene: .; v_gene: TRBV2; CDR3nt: TGTGCCAGCAGTGAAGCACAGGCAACTAATGAAAAACTGTTTTTT; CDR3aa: CASSEAQATNEKLFF
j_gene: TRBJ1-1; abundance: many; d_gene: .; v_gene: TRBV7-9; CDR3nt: TGTGCCAGCAGCTTGGGGTTTAACACTGAAGCTTTCTTT; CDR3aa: CASSLGFNTEAFF